The sequence of this T cell receptor (beta chain) was determined in a study of blood T cells in healthy people across ages. Notes on the study in general: Strongly correlated with naive T cell percentage was TCR beta diversity.

The authors ran a second PCR of roughly 6 to 11 cycles using a sample-barcoded 5' primer and a J-beta primer mix. TCRdb reprocessed the 5' RACE reads via MiXCR and lists one record per CDR3 protein. The profile shows roughly 860,000 distinct CDR3 sequences, less than 80% of them singletons. Notes on this clonotype: Its antigen remains unidentified.

This CDR3 has 15 residues. CDR1 is SGHTA and CDR2 is FQGTGA in the germline V gene. V gave up 4 bases and J gave up 7 bases; unmatched junction bases: 12. The sequenced sample was blood. The TCR was taken from a man aged 25 to 45 in good health. The rearrangement links TRBV7-3 to TRBJ2-7; 8 positions agree with TRBD2. CDR3 DNA sequence: TGTGCCAGCAGCTCGACTAGCGCCCCCCGCGATGAGCAGTACTTC. Protein product: CASSSTSAPRDEQYF.